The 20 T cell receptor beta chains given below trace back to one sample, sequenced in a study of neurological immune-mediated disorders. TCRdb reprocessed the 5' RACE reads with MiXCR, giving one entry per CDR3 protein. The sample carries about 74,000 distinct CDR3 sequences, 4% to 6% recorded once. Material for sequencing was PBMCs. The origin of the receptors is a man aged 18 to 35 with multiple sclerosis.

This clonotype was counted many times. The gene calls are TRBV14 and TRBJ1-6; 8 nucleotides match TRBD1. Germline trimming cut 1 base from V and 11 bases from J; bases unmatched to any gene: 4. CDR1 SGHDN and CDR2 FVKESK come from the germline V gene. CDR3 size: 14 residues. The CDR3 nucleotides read TGTGCCAGCAGCCAAGTAGGACAGGGTGCACCCCTCCACTTT. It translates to CASSQVGQGAPLHF.

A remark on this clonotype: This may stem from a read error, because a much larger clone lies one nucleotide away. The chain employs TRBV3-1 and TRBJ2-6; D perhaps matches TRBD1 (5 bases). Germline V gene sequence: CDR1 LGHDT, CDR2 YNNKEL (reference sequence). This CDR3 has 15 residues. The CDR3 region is CASSPSVSGAKVLTF. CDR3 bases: TGTGCCAGCAGCCCCTCCGTCTCTGGGGCCAAAGTCCTGACTTTC.

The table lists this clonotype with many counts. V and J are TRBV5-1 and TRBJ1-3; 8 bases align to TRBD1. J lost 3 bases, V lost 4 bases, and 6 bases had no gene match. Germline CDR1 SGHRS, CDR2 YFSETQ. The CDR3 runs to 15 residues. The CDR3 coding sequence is TGCGCCAGCAGCCCACAGGGGGGATATGGAAACACCATATATTTT. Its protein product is CASSPQGGYGNTIYF.

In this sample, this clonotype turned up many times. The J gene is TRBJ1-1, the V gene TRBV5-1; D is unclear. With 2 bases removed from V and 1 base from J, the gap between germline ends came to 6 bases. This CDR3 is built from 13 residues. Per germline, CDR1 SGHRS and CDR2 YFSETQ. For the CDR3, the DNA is TGCGCCAGCAGCTTTGCAGAGAACACTGAAGCTTTCTTT. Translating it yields CASSFAENTEAFF.

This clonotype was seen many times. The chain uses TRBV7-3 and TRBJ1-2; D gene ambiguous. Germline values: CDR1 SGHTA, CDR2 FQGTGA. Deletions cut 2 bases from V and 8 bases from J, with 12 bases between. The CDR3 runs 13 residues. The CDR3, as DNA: TGTGCCAGCAGCTTAGGAGGGTTGGAAGGCTACACCTTC. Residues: CASSLGGLEGYTF.

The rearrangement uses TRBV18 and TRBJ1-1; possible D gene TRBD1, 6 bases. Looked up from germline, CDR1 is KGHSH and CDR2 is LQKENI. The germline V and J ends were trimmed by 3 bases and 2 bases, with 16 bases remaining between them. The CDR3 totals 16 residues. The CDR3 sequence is CASSPLSGHINTEAFF. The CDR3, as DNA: TGTGCCAGCTCACCTTTGTCGGGACACATCAACACTGAAGCTTTCTTT. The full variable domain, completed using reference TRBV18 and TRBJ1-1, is NAGVMQNPRHLVRRRGQEARLRCSPMKGHSHVYWYRQLPEEGLKFMVYLQKENIIDESGMPKERFSAEFPKEGPSILRIQQVVRGDSAAYFCASSPLSGHINTEAFFGQGTRLTVV.

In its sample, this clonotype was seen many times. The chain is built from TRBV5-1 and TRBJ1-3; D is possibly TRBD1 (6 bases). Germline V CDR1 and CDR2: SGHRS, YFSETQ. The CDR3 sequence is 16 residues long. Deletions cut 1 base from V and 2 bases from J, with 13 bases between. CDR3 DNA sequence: TGCGCCAGCAGCTTGTTAGCCGGGGGCACTGGAAACACCATATATTTT. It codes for CASSLLAGGTGNTIYF. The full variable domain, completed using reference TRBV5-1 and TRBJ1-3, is KAGVTQTPRYLIKTRGQQVTLSCSPISGHRSVSWYQQTPGQGLQFLFEYFSETQRNKGNFPGRFSGRQFSNSRSEMNVSTLELGDSALYLCASSLLAGGTGNTIYFGEGSWLTVV.

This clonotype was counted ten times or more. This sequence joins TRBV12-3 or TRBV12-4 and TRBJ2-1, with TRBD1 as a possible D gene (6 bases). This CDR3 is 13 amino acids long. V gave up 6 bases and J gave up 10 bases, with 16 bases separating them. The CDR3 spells CASRGTGIQEQFF. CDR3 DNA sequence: TGTGCCAGCAGGGGAACAGGGATTCAGGAGCAGTTCTTC.

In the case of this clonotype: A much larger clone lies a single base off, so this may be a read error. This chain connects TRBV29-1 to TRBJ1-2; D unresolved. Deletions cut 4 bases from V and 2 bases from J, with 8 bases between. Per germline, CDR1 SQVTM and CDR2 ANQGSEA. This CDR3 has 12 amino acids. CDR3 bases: TGCAGCGTTGTCTCAGACAACTATGGCTACACCTTC. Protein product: CSVVSDNYGYTF.

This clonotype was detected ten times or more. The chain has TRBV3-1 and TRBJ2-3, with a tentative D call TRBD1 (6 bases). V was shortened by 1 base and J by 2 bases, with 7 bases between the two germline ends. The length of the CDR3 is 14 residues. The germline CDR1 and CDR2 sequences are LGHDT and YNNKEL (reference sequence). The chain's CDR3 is CASSQVGATDTQYF. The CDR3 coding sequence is TGTGCCAGCAGCCAAGTGGGGGCCACAGATACGCAGTATTTT.

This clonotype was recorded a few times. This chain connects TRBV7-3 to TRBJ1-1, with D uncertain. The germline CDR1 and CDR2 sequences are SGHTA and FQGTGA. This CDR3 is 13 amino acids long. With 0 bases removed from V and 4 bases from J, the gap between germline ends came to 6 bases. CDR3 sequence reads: CASSLTPFTEAFF. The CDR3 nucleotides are TGTGCCAGCAGCTTAACTCCGTTCACTGAAGCTTTCTTT.

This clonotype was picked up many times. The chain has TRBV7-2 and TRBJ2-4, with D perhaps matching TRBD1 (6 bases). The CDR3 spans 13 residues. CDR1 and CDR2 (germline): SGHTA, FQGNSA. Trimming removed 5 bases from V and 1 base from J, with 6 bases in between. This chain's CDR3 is CASSGQAKNIQYF. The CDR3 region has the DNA TGTGCCAGCAGCGGACAGGCCAAAAACATTCAGTACTTC.

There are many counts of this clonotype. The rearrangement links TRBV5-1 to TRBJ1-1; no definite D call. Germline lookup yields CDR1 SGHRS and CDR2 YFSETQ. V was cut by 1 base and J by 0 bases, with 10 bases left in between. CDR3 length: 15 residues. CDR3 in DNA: TGCGCCAGCAGCTTGTCCGGCAGCATGAACACTGAAGCTTTCTTT. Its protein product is CASSLSGSMNTEAFF.

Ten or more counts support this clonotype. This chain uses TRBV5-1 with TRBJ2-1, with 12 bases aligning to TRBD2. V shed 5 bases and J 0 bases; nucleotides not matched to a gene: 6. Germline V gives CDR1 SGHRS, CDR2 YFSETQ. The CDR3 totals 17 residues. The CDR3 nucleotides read TGCGCCAGCAGACCGACTAGCGGGGGCTTCTCCTACAATGAGCAGTTCTTC. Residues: CASRPTSGGFSYNEQFF.

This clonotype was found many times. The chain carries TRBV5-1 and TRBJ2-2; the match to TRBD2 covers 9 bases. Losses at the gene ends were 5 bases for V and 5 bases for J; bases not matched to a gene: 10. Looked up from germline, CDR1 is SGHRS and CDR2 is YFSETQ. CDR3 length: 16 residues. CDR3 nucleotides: TGCGCCAGCAGTTCCCGACTAGCGGAGGGGACCGGGGAGCTGTTTTTT. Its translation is CASSSRLAEGTGELFF.

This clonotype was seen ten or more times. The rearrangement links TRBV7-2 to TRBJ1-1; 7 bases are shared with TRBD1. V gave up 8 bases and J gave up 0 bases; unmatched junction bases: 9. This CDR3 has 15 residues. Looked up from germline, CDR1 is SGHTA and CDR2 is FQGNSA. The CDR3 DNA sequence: TGTGCCAGCTCCCGACAGGGCGTCATGAACACTGAAGCTTTCTTT. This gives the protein CASSRQGVMNTEAFF.

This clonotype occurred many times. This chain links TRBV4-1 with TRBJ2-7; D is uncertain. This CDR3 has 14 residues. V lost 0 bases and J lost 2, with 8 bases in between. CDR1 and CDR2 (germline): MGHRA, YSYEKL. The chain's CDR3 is CASSQEPGTYEQYF. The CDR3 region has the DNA TGCGCCAGCAGCCAAGAGCCAGGCACCTACGAGCAGTACTTC.

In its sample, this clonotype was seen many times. In DNA form, the CDR3 reads TGCGCCAGCAGTCAACAGCCCAGGGAGAACACTGAAGCTTTCTTT. It is translated as CASSQQPRENTEAFF. This rearrangement joins TRBV5-1 to TRBJ1-1, with a possible D match to TRBD1 (5 bases). The V gene's germline CDR1 is SGHRS and CDR2 YFSETQ. The ends were cut back, 5 bases at V and 1 base at J, with 15 bases in the middle. The CDR3 runs to 15 residues.

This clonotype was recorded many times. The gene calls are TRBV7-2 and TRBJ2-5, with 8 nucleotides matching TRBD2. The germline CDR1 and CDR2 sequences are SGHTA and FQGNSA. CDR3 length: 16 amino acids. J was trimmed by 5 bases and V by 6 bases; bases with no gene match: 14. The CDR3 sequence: CASRLGVAGMGETQYF. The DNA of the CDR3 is TGTGCCAGCAGACTGGGGGTAGCGGGAATGGGGGAGACCCAGTACTTC.

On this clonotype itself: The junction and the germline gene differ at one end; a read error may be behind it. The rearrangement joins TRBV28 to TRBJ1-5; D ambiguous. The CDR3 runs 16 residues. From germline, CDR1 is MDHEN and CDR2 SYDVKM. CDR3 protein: CASSLTTSGLNQPQNF. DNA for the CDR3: TGTGCCAGCAGCCTCACTACATCGGGATTAAATCAGCCCCAGAATTTT.